Detailed here is one T cell receptor beta chain. Antigen specificity is unknown. Per the germline V gene, CDR1 is LGHDT and CDR2 is YNNKEL (reference sequence). V lost 0 bases to trimming and J lost 5 bases, with 8 bases between them. CDR3 length: 14 residues. This sample stems from a study of T-cell memory formation after mild COVID-19. The study's findings and limits: Contracting clones localized mainly to CM and EM when CD4+ and mainly to EMRA when CD8+.

One entry per CDR3 protein results from TCRdb running MiXCR on the 5' RACE reads. The table lists 550,000 to 700,000 distinct CDR3 sequences, 15% to 20% of them singletons. The chain links TRBV3-1 to TRBJ2-1; no reliable D call. The sequenced material came from PBMCs or a T cell subset sorted from them (not recorded which). This clonotype originated in an adult woman who had mild COVID-19 (a few samples of this study predate the infection). Cell type and time point are not known. The CDR3 is CASSQDTTDNEQFF. CDR3 nucleotides: TGTGCCAGCAGCCAAGACACCACAGACAATGAGCAGTTCTTC.